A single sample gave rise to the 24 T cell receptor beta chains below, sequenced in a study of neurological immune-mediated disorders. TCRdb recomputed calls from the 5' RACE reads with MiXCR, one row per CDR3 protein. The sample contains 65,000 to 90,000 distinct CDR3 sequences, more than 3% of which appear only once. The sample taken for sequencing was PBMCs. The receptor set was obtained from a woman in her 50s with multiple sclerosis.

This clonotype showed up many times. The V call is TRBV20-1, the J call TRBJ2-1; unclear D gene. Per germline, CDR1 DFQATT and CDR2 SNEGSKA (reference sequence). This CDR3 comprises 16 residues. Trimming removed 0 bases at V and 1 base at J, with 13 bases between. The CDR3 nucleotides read TGCAGTGCTAGAGATAGAGTAAAAGGGTCCTACAATGAGCAGTTCTTC. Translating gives CSARDRVKGSYNEQFF.

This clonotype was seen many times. CDR3 nucleotide sequence: TGCGCCAGCAGCTCAACCTCTCGACTCTGGGCCCAAGAGACCCAGTACTTC. Protein product: CASSSTSRLWAQETQYF. The chain has TRBV5-1 and TRBJ2-5; D is undetermined. This CDR3 comprises 17 residues. CDR1 and CDR2 from the germline V gene are SGHRS and YFSETQ. Trimming removed 3 bases at V and 1 base at J, with 19 bases between.

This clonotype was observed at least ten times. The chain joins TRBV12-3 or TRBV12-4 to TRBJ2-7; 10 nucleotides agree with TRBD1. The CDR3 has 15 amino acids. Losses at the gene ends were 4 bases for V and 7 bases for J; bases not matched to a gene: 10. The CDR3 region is CASSSHPGQGREQYF. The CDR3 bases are TGTGCCAGCAGTTCCCATCCGGGACAGGGGAGGGAGCAGTACTTC.

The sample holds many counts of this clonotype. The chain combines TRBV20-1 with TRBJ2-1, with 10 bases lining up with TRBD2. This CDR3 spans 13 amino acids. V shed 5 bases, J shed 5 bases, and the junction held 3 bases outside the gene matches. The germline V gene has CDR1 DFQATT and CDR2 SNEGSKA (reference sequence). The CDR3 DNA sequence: TGCAGTGCTTGGACTAGCGGAGACAATGAGCAGTTCTTC. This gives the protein CSAWTSGDNEQFF.

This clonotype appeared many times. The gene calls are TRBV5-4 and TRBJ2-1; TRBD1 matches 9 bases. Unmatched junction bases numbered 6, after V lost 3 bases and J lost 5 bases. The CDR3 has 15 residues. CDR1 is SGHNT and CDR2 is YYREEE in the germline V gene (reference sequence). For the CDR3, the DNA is TGTGCCAGCAGCTATAGACAGGGGGTTAACAATGAGCAGTTCTTC. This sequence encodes CASSYRQGVNNEQFF. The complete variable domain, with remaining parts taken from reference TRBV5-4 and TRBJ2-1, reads ETGVTQSPTHLIKTRGQQVTLRCSSQSGHNTVSWYQQALGQGPQFIFQYYREEENGRGNFPPRFSGLQFPNYSSELNVNALELDDSALYLCASSYRQGVNNEQFFGPGTRLTVL.

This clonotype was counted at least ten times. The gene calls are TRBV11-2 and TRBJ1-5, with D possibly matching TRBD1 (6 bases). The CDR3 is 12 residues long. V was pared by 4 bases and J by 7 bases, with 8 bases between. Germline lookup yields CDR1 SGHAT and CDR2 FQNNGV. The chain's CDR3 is CASSSQGQPQHF. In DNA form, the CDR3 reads TGTGCCAGCAGCTCACAGGGCCAGCCCCAGCATTTT.

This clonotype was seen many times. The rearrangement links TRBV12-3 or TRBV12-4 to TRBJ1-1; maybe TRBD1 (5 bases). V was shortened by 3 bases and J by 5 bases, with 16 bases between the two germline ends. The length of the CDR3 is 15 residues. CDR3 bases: TGTGCCAGCAGTTTTAGGGCCAGGGAAGGAACTGAAGCTTTCTTT. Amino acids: CASSFRAREGTEAFF.

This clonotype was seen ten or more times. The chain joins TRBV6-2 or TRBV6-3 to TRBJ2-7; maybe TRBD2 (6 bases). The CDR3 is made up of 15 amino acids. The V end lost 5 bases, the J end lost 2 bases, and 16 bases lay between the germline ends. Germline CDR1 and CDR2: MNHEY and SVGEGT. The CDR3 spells CASSPGGTGTYEQYF. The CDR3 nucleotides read TGTGCCAGCAGTCCTGGGGGGACCGGTACCTACGAGCAGTACTTC.

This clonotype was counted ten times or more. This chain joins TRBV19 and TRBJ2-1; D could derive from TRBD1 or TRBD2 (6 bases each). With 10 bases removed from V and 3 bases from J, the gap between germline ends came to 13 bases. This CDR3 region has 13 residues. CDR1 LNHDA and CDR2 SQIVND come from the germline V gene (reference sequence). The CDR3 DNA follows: TGTGCCACCGCACAGGGAGGCTACAATGAGCAGTTCTTC. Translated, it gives CATAQGGYNEQFF.

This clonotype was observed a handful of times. This chain's CDR3 is CSARPRGTGARSSYEQYF. CDR3 coding DNA: TGCAGTGCTAGACCACGCGGGACAGGGGCCCGGAGCTCCTACGAGCAGTACTTC. The chain has TRBV20-1 and TRBJ2-7, with 10 positions matching TRBD1. Germline CDR1 and CDR2: DFQATT and SNEGSKA (reference sequence). Germline trimming cut 2 bases from V and 0 bases from J; bases unmatched to any gene: 13. This CDR3 comprises 18 residues.

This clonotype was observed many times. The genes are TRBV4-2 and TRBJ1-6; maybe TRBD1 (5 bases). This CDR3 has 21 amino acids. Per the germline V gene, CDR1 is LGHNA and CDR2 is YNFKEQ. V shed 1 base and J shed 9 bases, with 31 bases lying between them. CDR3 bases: TGTGCCAGCAGCCAAGGGGTTTCCACGGTGCGGCCCGGGACTGAATTTTCACCCCTCCACTTT. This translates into CASSQGVSTVRPGTEFSPLHF.

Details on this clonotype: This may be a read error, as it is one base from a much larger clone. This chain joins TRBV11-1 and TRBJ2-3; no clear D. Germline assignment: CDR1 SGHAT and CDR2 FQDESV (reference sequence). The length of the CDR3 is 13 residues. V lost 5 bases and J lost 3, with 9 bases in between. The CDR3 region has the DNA TGTGCCAGCAGCCCCAAATTTACAGATACGCAGTATTTT. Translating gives CASSPKFTDTQYF. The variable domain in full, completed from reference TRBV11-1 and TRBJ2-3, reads EAEVAQSPRYKITEKSQAVAFWCDPISGHATLYWYRQILGQGPELLVQFQDESVVDDSQLPKDRFSAERLKGVDSTLKIQPAELGDSAMYLCASSPKFTDTQYFGPGTRLTVL.

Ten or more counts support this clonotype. CDR3 nucleotide sequence: TGTGCCACCAGCAGAGGTATCACAGGCTATGGCTACACCTTC. Protein: CATSRGITGYGYTF. The chain employs TRBV15 and TRBJ1-2; D might be TRBD1 (5 bases). The V end lost 1 base, the J end lost 4 bases, and 10 bases lay between the germline ends. The CDR3 totals 14 residues. Germline CDR1 is LNHNV and CDR2 is YYDKDF (reference sequence).

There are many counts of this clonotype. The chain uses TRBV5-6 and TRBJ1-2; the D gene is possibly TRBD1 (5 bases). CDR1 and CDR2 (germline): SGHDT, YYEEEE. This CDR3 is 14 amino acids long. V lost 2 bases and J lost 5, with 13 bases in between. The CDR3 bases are TGTGCCAGCAGCTTCGACAGTACTTGGTATGGCTACACCTTC. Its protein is CASSFDSTWYGYTF. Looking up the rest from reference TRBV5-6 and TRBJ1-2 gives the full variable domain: DAGVTQSPTHLIKTRGQQVTLRCSPKSGHDTVSWYQQALGQGPQFIFQYYEEEERQRGNFPDRFSGHQFPNYSSELNVNALLLGDSALYLCASSFDSTWYGYTFGSGTRLTVV.

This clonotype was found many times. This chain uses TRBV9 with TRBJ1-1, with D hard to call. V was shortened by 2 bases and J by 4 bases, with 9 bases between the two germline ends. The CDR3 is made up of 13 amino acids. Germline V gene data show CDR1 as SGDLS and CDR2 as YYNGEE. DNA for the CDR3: TGTGCCAGCAGCGTCACTGGGAGCACTGAAGCTTTCTTT. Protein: CASSVTGSTEAFF.

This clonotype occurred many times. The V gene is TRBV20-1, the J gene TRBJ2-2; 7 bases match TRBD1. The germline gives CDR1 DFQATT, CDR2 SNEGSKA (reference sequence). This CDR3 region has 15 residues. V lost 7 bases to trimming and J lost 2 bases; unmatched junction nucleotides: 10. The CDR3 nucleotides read TGCAGTGGGGCGGGTACAGGGGCCAACACCGGGGAGCTGTTTTTT. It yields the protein CSGAGTGANTGELFF.

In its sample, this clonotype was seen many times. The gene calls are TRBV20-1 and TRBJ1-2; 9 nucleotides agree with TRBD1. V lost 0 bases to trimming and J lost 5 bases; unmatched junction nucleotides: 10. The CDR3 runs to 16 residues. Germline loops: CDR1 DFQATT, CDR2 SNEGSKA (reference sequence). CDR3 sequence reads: CSARDRRTGEGYGYTF. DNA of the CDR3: TGCAGTGCTAGAGATCGCCGGACAGGGGAGGGTTATGGCTACACCTTC.

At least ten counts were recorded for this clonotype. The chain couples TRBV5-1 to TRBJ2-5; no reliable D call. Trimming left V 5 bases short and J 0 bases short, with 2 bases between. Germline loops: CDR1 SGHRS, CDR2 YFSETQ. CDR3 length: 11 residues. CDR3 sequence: CASRDQETQYF. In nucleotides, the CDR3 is TGCGCCAGCAGGGACCAAGAGACCCAGTACTTC.

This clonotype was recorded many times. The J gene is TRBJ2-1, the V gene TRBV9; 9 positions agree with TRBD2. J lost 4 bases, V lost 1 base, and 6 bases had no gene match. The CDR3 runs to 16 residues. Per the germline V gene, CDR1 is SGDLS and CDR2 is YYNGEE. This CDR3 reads CASSVLRGGRYNEQFF. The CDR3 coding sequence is TGTGCCAGCAGCGTACTGCGGGGGGGCCGGTACAATGAGCAGTTCTTC.

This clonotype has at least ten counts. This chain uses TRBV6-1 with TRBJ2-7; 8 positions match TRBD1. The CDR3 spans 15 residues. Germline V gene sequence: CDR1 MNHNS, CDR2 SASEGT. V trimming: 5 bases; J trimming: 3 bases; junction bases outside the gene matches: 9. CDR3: CASSPRQGFVYEQYF. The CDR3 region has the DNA TGTGCCAGCAGTCCTCGACAGGGGTTTGTCTACGAGCAGTACTTC.

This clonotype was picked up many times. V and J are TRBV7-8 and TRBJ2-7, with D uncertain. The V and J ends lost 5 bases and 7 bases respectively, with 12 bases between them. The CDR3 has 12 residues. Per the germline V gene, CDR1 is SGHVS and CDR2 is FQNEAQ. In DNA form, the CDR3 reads TGTGCCAGCAGCCCCCGGAAAGGGGAGCAGTACTTC. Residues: CASSPRKGEQYF.

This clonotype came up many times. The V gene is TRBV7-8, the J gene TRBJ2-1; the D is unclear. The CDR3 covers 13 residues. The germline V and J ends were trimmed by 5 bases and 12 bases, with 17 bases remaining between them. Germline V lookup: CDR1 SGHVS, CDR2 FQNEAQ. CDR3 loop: CASSPTLDNGQFF. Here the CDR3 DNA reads TGTGCCAGCAGCCCAACATTAGATAACGGGCAGTTCTTC. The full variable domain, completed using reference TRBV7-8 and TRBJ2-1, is GAGVSQSPRYKVAKRGQDVALRCDPISGHVSLFWYQQALGQGPEFLTYFQNEAQLDKSGLPSDRFFAERPEGSVSTLKIQRTQQEDSAVYLCASSPTLDNGQFFGPGTRLTVL.

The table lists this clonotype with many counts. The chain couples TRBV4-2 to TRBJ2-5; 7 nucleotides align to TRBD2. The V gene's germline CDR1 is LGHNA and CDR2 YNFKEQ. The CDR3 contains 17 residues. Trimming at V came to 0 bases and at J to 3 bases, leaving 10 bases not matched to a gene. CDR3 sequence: CASSQEGAGPQEETQYF. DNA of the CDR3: TGTGCCAGCAGCCAAGAGGGAGCGGGGCCGCAAGAAGAGACCCAGTACTTC.

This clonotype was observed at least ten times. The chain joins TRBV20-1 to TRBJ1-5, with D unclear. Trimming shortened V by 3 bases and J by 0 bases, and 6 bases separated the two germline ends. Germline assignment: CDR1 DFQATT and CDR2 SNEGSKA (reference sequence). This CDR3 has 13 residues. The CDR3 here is CSASFDSNQPQHF. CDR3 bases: TGCAGTGCTAGTTTCGATAGCAATCAGCCCCAGCATTTT.